The 20 T cell receptor beta chains reported below all come from one sample, sequenced in a study of T cells after yellow fever vaccination. TCRdb fed the 5' RACE reads into MiXCR, producing one record per CDR3 protein. The data hold around 250,000 distinct CDR3 sequences, with 6% to 7.5% observed a single time. Sequencing used CD4+ T cells sorted from PBMCs, obtained 15 days after the yellow fever booster vaccination. These receptors were obtained from a man younger than 45 who received the YFV17D yellow fever vaccine.

In nucleotides, the CDR3 is TGTGCCAGCAGTTTCAGCTCGTACACTGAAGCTTTCTTT. Translating gives CASSFSSYTEAFF. V and J are TRBV12-3 or TRBV12-4 and TRBJ1-1; D is unclear. The CDR3 loop spans 13 amino acids. Trimming cost V 3 bases and J 3 bases, with 8 bases left between them.

This clonotype was detected a few times. V usage is TRBV5-1 and J usage is TRBJ2-7; 7 positions match TRBD1. CDR1 is SGHRS and CDR2 is YFSETQ in the germline V gene. The CDR3 contains 12 residues. After removal of 4 bases from V and 5 bases from J, the junction contained 3 bases not matched to a gene. In DNA form, the CDR3 reads TGCGCCAGCAGCCGACAGGGTGACGAGCAGTACTTC. It is translated as CASSRQGDEQYF.

The J gene is TRBJ2-3, the V gene TRBV12-3 or TRBV12-4, with a tentative D call TRBD2 (6 bases). The V end lost 4 bases, the J end lost 9 bases, and 17 bases lay between the germline ends. CDR3 length: 14 residues. CDR3 residues: CASSSPWLARTQYF. Written as DNA, the CDR3 is TGTGCCAGCAGTTCCCCCTGGCTAGCGAGGACGCAGTATTTT.

The rearrangement joins TRBV5-6 to TRBJ2-3, with a weak D call TRBD1 (6 bases). CDR1 and CDR2 (germline): SGHDT, YYEEEE. CDR3 size: 14 residues. Trimming removed 1 base from V and 5 bases from J, with 11 bases in between. The CDR3 DNA follows: TGTGCCAGCAGCTTGATGGGGGCTGAAGATACGCAGTATTTT. The encoded protein is CASSLMGAEDTQYF. The whole variable domain, filled in from reference TRBV5-6 and TRBJ2-3, reads DAGVTQSPTHLIKTRGQQVTLRCSPKSGHDTVSWYQQALGQGPQFIFQYYEEEERQRGNFPDRFSGHQFPNYSSELNVNALLLGDSALYLCASSLMGAEDTQYFGPGTRLTVL.

This clonotype appeared a few times. The chain has TRBV5-4 and TRBJ2-7; D is perhaps TRBD1 or TRBD2 (5 bases each). CDR3 length: 15 residues. V gave up 8 bases and J gave up 3 bases, with 21 bases separating them. Germline V lookup: CDR1 SGHNT, CDR2 YYREEE (reference sequence). The CDR3 spells CARGDGVLGDYEQYF. CDR3 nucleotide sequence: TGTGCCAGGGGGGACGGTGTTTTAGGAGACTACGAGCAGTACTTC.

This rearrangement joins TRBV5-1 to TRBJ2-3; D not resolved. V dropped 3 bases and J dropped 4 bases, with 12 bases sitting between them. Looked up from germline, CDR1 is SGHRS and CDR2 is YFSETQ. The CDR3 runs 14 residues. The CDR3 nucleotides are TGCGCCAGCAGCTCGGGTCTACTGGCAGATACGCAGTATTTT. Its translation is CASSSGLLADTQYF.

This clonotype came up a few times. This sequence joins TRBV7-2 and TRBJ2-6; 8 bases align to TRBD1. CDR1 SGHTA and CDR2 FQGNSA come from the germline V gene. V shed 5 bases and J 3 bases; nucleotides not matched to a gene: 3. The CDR3 consists of 15 residues. This CDR3 reads CASSPDRGGANVLTF. The CDR3 DNA reads TGTGCCAGCAGCCCAGACAGGGGTGGGGCCAACGTCCTGACTTTC.

The chain employs TRBV18 and TRBJ2-2; D unresolved. The CDR3 runs to 14 residues. Trimming pared 2 bases from V and 1 base from J, leaving 5 bases between. Germline V CDR1 and CDR2: KGHSH, LQKENI. CDR3 nucleotides: TGTGCCAGCTCACCAGACGTGAACACCGGGGAGCTGTTTTTT. This sequence encodes CASSPDVNTGELFF.

This clonotype has more than one count but fewer than ten. The V and J genes are TRBV10-3 and TRBJ2-2; D remains ambiguous. The CDR3 consists of 14 residues. CDR1 and CDR2 from the germline V gene are ENHRY and SYGVKD. V was clipped by 3 bases and J by 1 base, with 6 bases between them. Here the CDR3 reads CAISESENTGELFF. The CDR3 nucleotides are TGTGCCATCAGTGAATCCGAGAACACCGGGGAGCTGTTTTTT.

This clonotype was observed at least ten times. The chain recombines TRBV5-1 with TRBJ2-2; D unclear. Trimming cost V 4 bases and J 5 bases, with 15 bases left between them. The germline V gene has CDR1 SGHRS and CDR2 YFSETQ. The CDR3 is 15 residues long. CDR3 nucleotides: TGCGCCAGCAGCGAAAAGATTGGGGAAACCGGGGAGCTGTTTTTT. It is translated as CASSEKIGETGELFF.

The chain couples TRBV10-3 to TRBJ2-3; possibly TRBD1 or TRBD2 for D (6 bases each). The CDR3 totals 18 residues. The germline CDR1 and CDR2 sequences are ENHRY and SYGVKD. V lost 3 bases, J lost 2 bases, and 21 bases lay in between. For the CDR3, the DNA is TGTGCCATCAGTGACCCCGGGACATCTATAGCGGCCACAGATACGCAGTATTTT. The encoded protein is CAISDPGTSIAATDTQYF.

The CDR3 region is CASSSGTPRGEKLFF. For the CDR3, the DNA is TGTGCCAGCAGCTCAGGGACTCCCCGAGGGGAAAAACTGTTTTTT. V and J are TRBV7-2 and TRBJ1-4; tentatively, D is TRBD1 (5 bases). Trimming pared 4 bases from V and 8 bases from J, leaving 17 bases between. Germline V gene sequence: CDR1 SGHTA, CDR2 FQGNSA. CDR3 length: 15 amino acids.

The chain links TRBV5-5 to TRBJ1-6; tentative D call: TRBD1 (5 bases). Germline V lookup: CDR1 SGHKS, CDR2 YYEKEE (reference sequence). CDR3 size: 14 residues. Trimming stripped 4 bases from V and 6 bases from J, with 11 bases between. CDR3 DNA sequence: TGTGCCAGCAGCCCGCGACAGATTAATTCACCCCTCCACTTT. Protein sequence: CASSPRQINSPLHF.

This clonotype was seen a few times. The V gene is TRBV5-1, the J gene TRBJ2-5, with no clear D. Germline V gene data show CDR1 as SGHRS and CDR2 as YFSETQ. The V gene lost 1 base and the J gene lost 5 bases, with 9 bases spanning the gap. This CDR3 comprises 13 residues. CDR3 DNA sequence: TGCGCCAGCAGCTTGAACCTCGGGGAGACCCAGTACTTC. As protein: CASSLNLGETQYF. The whole variable domain, remainder taken from reference TRBV5-1 and TRBJ2-5, is KAGVTQTPRYLIKTRGQQVTLSCSPISGHRSVSWYQQTPGQGLQFLFEYFSETQRNKGNFPGRFSGRQFSNSRSEMNVSTLELGDSALYLCASSLNLGETQYFGPGTRLLVL.

The chain joins TRBV7-2 to TRBJ2-1; no clear D gene. With 1 base removed from V and 10 bases from J, the gap between germline ends came to 11 bases. Germline CDR1 and CDR2: SGHTA and FQGNSA. This CDR3 is built from 13 residues. The CDR3 here is CASSLGDYWEQFF. The CDR3 region has the DNA TGTGCCAGCAGCTTAGGAGATTACTGGGAGCAGTTCTTC.

This clonotype was detected only a few times. V usage is TRBV19 and J usage is TRBJ1-5; 9 bases map to TRBD1. The J segment lost 3 bases and the V segment lost 8 bases, leaving 5 bases of the junction unmatched. Germline V gives CDR1 LNHDA, CDR2 SQIVND (reference sequence). The CDR3 contains 14 residues. The CDR3 DNA reads as TGTGCCAGTCATAGGGACAGGGTCAATCAGCCCCAGCATTTT. Translation gives CASHRDRVNQPQHF.

This clonotype was observed many times. The chain links TRBV5-1 to TRBJ2-7; 9 bases agree with TRBD2. This CDR3 region has 15 residues. The V segment lost 0 bases and the J segment 3 bases; nucleotides outside the gene matches: 4. Germline V lookup: CDR1 SGHRS, CDR2 YFSETQ. The CDR3 is CASSLEGLALYEQYF. Written as DNA, the CDR3 is TGCGCCAGCAGCTTGGAGGGACTAGCACTCTACGAGCAGTACTTC. The full variable domain, its missing parts supplied by reference TRBV5-1 and TRBJ2-7, is KAGVTQTPRYLIKTRGQQVTLSCSPISGHRSVSWYQQTPGQGLQFLFEYFSETQRNKGNFPGRFSGRQFSNSRSEMNVSTLELGDSALYLCASSLEGLALYEQYFGPGTRLTVT.

This clonotype has a handful of counts. The chain combines TRBV7-2 with TRBJ1-1, with 8 nucleotides matching TRBD1. V shed 0 bases and J 4 bases; nucleotides not matched to a gene: 7. Germline V CDR1 and CDR2: SGHTA, FQGNSA. This CDR3 contains 16 residues. CDR3 protein: CASSLATGGLGTEAFF. The CDR3 region has the DNA TGTGCCAGCAGCTTAGCAACAGGGGGGTTGGGCACTGAAGCTTTCTTT.

This clonotype turned up a few times. V and J are TRBV5-6 and TRBJ1-4, with 9 positions matching TRBD1. CDR1 is SGHDT, CDR2 YYEEEE, per germline. CDR3 length equals 15 residues. J gave up 6 bases and V 0 bases, and 3 bases lay outside the gene matches. CDR3 sequence (DNA): TGTGCCAGCAGCTTGGCCCGACAGGGGGATGAAAAACTGTTTTTT. Its translation is CASSLARQGDEKLFF.

This clonotype came up many times. V and J are TRBV12-3 or TRBV12-4 and TRBJ2-2; D gene unclear. The CDR3 loop spans 14 amino acids. Trimming stripped 7 bases from V and 0 bases from J, with 9 bases between. The CDR3 region has the DNA TGTGCCAGCACCCCGGACGCGAACACCGGGGAGCTGTTTTTT. Translation gives CASTPDANTGELFF.